Following are 21 T cell receptor beta chains from one sample sequenced in a study of blood T cell repertoires in COVID-19. The method was immunoSEQ multiplex PCR; TCRdb's version includes in-frame clones alone and lacks a portion of them. The sample lists more than 300,000 clones, approximately 89% occurring once. The sequencing input was peripheral blood. These receptors were taken from a young woman with COVID-19, enrolled during active disease.

This clone was seen once. This rearrangement joins TRBV10-1 to TRBJ2-3, with D possibly being TRBD2 (5 bases). V lost 6 bases and J 6 bases, leaving 10 bases between the germline ends. The CDR3 loop spans 12 amino acids. CDR1 and CDR2 (germline): WNHNN, SYGVQD (reference sequence). The CDR3 region is CASSPEADTQYF. CDR3 in DNA: TGCGCCAGCAGCCCGGAGGCTGATACGCAGTATTTT.

For this clone: Other DNA sequences from this sample encode an identical CDR3 as well. This rearrangement joins TRBV7-9 to TRBJ2-7; 7 nucleotides line up with TRBD1. The V segment lost 3 bases and the J segment 2 bases; nucleotides outside the gene matches: 4. This CDR3 is built from 14 residues. Germline V lookup: CDR1 SEHNR, CDR2 FQNEAQ (reference sequence). This chain's CDR3 is CASSLGTEPYEQYF. The DNA of the CDR3 is TGTGCCAGCAGCTTGGGGACAGAACCCTACGAGCAGTACTTC.

About this clone itself: Other DNA sequences in this sample translate to the same CDR3. V and J are TRBV5-1 and TRBJ1-1, with a possible D match to TRBD1 (5 bases). The V and J ends lost 0 bases and 1 base respectively, with 7 bases between them. CDR1 and CDR2 (germline): SGHRS, YFSETQ. This CDR3 has 14 residues. Here the CDR3 reads CASSLAGGNTEAFF. Here the CDR3 DNA reads TGCGCCAGCAGCTTGGCCGGGGGGAACACTGAAGCTTTCTTT.

The rearrangement links TRBV2 to TRBJ2-7; a possible D gene is TRBD2 (6 bases). The CDR3 consists of 14 residues. Germline V gives CDR1 SNHLY, CDR2 FYNNEI. V was clipped by 6 bases and J by 2 bases, with 14 bases between them. This CDR3 is CASRGRRAPYEQYF. As DNA, the CDR3 is TGTGCCAGCAGGGGGAGGAGGGCGCCCTACGAGCAGTACTTC. The full variable domain, completed using reference TRBV2 and TRBJ2-7, is EPEVTQTPSHQVTQMGQEVILRCVPISNHLYFYWYRQILGQKVEFLVSFYNNEISEKSEIFDDQFSVERPDGSNFTLKIRSTKLEDSAMYFCASRGRRAPYEQYFGPGTRLTVT.

V and J are TRBV6-4 and TRBJ1-2, with TRBD1 matching over 7 bases. The CDR3 is 14 amino acids. Unmatched junction bases numbered 4, after V lost 0 bases and J lost 6 bases. Germline V CDR1 and CDR2: MRHNA, SNTAGT. CDR3 residues: CASSDSDTGDGYTF. The CDR3, as DNA: TGTGCCAGCAGTGACTCGGATACAGGGGATGGCTACACCTTC.

In DNA, the CDR3 is TGTGCCAGCAGAGATACCCCGGGACTAGCAGCAGATACGCAGTATTTT. Translated, it gives CASRDTPGLAADTQYF. V is TRBV6-6 and J is TRBJ2-3, with 9 bases aligning to TRBD2. V shed 6 bases and J 4 bases; nucleotides not matched to a gene: 11. This CDR3 contains 16 residues. Germline V lookup: CDR1 MNHNY, CDR2 SVGAGI (reference sequence).

The chain carries TRBV7-3 and TRBJ2-5; 10 bases agree with TRBD2. The CDR3 consists of 15 residues. V gave up 3 bases and J gave up 5 bases; unmatched junction bases: 6. Germline CDR1 SGHTA, CDR2 FQGTGA. This CDR3 reads CASSFSGRPWETQYF. For the CDR3, the DNA is TGTGCCAGCAGCTTTAGCGGGAGGCCGTGGGAGACCCAGTACTTC. The full variable domain, its missing parts supplied by reference TRBV7-3 and TRBJ2-5, is GAGVSQTPSNKVTEKGKYVELRCDPISGHTALYWYRQSLGQGPEFLIYFQGTGAADDSGLPNDRFFAVRPEGSVSTLKIQRTERGDSAVYLCASSFSGRPWETQYFGPGTRLLVL.

The chain joins TRBV28 to TRBJ2-7; 9 bases align to TRBD2. This CDR3 is 16 amino acids long. J was trimmed by 2 bases and V by 5 bases; bases with no gene match: 10. Germline-derived CDR1 and CDR2 are MDHEN and SYDVKM. The CDR3 sequence is CASSPRLAGRTYEQYF. In DNA, the CDR3 is TGTGCCAGCAGTCCTCGGCTAGCGGGAAGAACCTACGAGCAGTACTTC.

The sample holds one count of this clone. The rearrangement links TRBV6-2 or TRBV6-3 to TRBJ2-1, with 7 bases fitting TRBD2. The CDR3 totals 18 residues. CDR1 and CDR2 from the germline V gene are MNHEY and SVGEGT. V dropped 5 bases and J dropped 0; count of bases not matched to a gene: 13. The chain's CDR3 is CASSVAFLAVSSYNEQFF. The DNA of the CDR3 is TGTGCCAGCAGTGTAGCCTTCCTAGCGGTGAGCTCCTACAATGAGCAGTTCTTC.

V and J are TRBV7-9 and TRBJ1-1, with a tentative D call TRBD1 (6 bases). V lost 5 bases and J lost 0, with 13 bases in between. This CDR3 is built from 15 residues. Germline-derived CDR1 and CDR2 are SEHNR and FQNEAQ (reference sequence). Here the CDR3 reads CASSPIGQLNTEAFF. In DNA form, the CDR3 reads TGTGCCAGCAGCCCTATTGGACAGTTGAACACTGAAGCTTTCTTT.

The genes are TRBV2 and TRBJ2-1; D remains ambiguous. The CDR3 runs to 15 residues. Trimming took off 7 bases at V and 6 bases at J, with 19 bases between the two ends. In germline, CDR1 is SNHLY, CDR2 FYNNEI. CDR3 in amino acids: CASTRGGSLSNEQFF. CDR3 nucleotides: TGTGCCAGCACCAGAGGTGGGTCCTTGAGCAATGAGCAGTTCTTC.

This clone occurred a few times. Other nucleotide sequences in the sample specify the same CDR3. The V call is TRBV5-1, the J call TRBJ2-3, with a weak D call TRBD1 (5 bases). Germline lookup yields CDR1 SGHRS and CDR2 YFSETQ. The CDR3 runs 14 residues. V lost 5 bases, J lost 0 bases, and 10 bases lay in between. Here the CDR3 reads CASRQGPSTDTQYF. CDR3 nucleotides: TGCGCCAGCAGGCAGGGCCCTAGCACAGATACGCAGTATTTT. Drawing the rest from reference TRBV5-1 and TRBJ2-3, the complete variable domain is KAGVTQTPRYLIKTRGQQVTLSCSPISGHRSVSWYQQTPGQGLQFLFEYFSETQRNKGNFPGRFSGRQFSNSRSEMNVSTLELGDSALYLCASRQGPSTDTQYFGPGTRLTVL.

The chain employs TRBV7-8 and TRBJ2-7; TRBD1 agrees at 7 bases. Germline V CDR1 and CDR2: SGHVS, FQNEAQ. Unmatched junction bases numbered 16, after V lost 5 bases and J lost 0 bases. This CDR3 comprises 18 residues. CDR3 nucleotides: TGTGCCAGCAGCCCGCGAATACCCAACAGGGGTACCTCCTACGAGCAGTACTTC. Amino acids: CASSPRIPNRGTSYEQYF. The complete variable domain, with remaining parts taken from reference TRBV7-8 and TRBJ2-7, reads GAGVSQSPRYKVAKRGQDVALRCDPISGHVSLFWYQQALGQGPEFLTYFQNEAQLDKSGLPSDRFFAERPEGSVSTLKIQRTQQEDSAVYLCASSPRIPNRGTSYEQYFGPGTRLTVT.

The chain employs TRBV10-3 and TRBJ2-7, with 8 bases that match TRBD2. This CDR3 spans 14 amino acids. The V gene's germline CDR1 is ENHRY and CDR2 SYGVKD. V shed 4 bases and J 2 bases; nucleotides not matched to a gene: 4. DNA for the CDR3: TGTGCCATCAGTGGGGGCGGGAGGACCTACGAGCAGTACTTC. It codes for CAISGGGRTYEQYF.

The chain employs TRBV28 and TRBJ2-7; 8 nucleotides line up with TRBD2. Germline lookup yields CDR1 MDHEN and CDR2 SYDVKM. This CDR3 has 16 amino acids. The V segment lost 4 bases and the J segment 0 bases; nucleotides outside the gene matches: 8. The CDR3 protein is CASSSPSGWSSYEQYF. The CDR3, as DNA: TGTGCCAGCAGTTCCCCTAGCGGGTGGAGCTCCTACGAGCAGTACTTC.

The chain joins TRBV18 to TRBJ2-7; 9 positions match TRBD1. CDR1 and CDR2 from the germline V gene are KGHSH and LQKENI. The junction had 3 bases not matched to a gene; V was cut back by 3 bases and J by 3 bases. The CDR3 is made up of 14 amino acids. Here the CDR3 reads CASSPGTGNYEQYF. In DNA, the CDR3 is TGTGCCAGCTCACCCGGGACAGGGAACTACGAGCAGTACTTC.

The rearrangement joins TRBV6-5 to TRBJ1-2; tentatively, D is TRBD1 (6 bases). CDR1 is MNHEY, CDR2 SVGAGI, per germline. Trimming took 8 bases from V and 6 from J, leaving 19 bases between them. The length of the CDR3 is 14 residues. DNA of the CDR3: TGTGCCAGCGGACAGACAGTCCCTCCCGATGGCTACACCTTC. This gives the protein CASGQTVPPDGYTF.

The chain combines TRBV18 with TRBJ1-1; D is ambiguous. The CDR3 loop spans 16 amino acids. Trimming removed 6 bases at V and 1 base at J, with 18 bases between. Germline CDR1 is KGHSH and CDR2 is LQKENI. DNA of the CDR3: TGTGCCAGCTCCTCCCAGCGGGTACTAGGGAACACTGAAGCTTTCTTT. Residues: CASSSQRVLGNTEAFF.

The chain recombines TRBV6-5 with TRBJ2-1, with 9 bases identical to TRBD2. Unmatched junction bases numbered 3, after V lost 8 bases and J lost 4 bases. The CDR3 has 13 residues. Germline V gene sequence: CDR1 MNHEY, CDR2 SVGAGI. The CDR3 loop is CASGLAGYNEQFF. The CDR3, as DNA: TGTGCCAGCGGGCTAGCGGGGTACAATGAGCAGTTCTTC.

The V call is TRBV2, the J call TRBJ2-3; 9 positions match TRBD1. V gave up 4 bases and J gave up 4 bases; unmatched junction bases: 6. The CDR3 covers 15 residues. CDR1 is SNHLY, CDR2 FYNNEI, per germline. DNA for the CDR3: TGTGCCAGCAGTGTTCGGGACAGGGTACCAGATACGCAGTATTTT. It specifies CASSVRDRVPDTQYF.

The chain uses TRBV21-1 and TRBJ2-5; the table gives TRBD2 as D, unverified against the DNA. TRBV21-1 is deemed a pseudogene. CDR3 length: 13 residues. Here the CDR3 DNA reads TGTGCCAGCAGCAGCCCCCCGGAGGAGACCCAGTACTTC. Translated, it gives CASSSPPEETQYF.